The rows below give T cell receptor beta chains drawn from one sample of a study of blood T cell repertoires in COVID-19. Measured with immunoSEQ multiplex PCR; TCRdb has only the in-frame clones, and not every one. The sample records under 300,000 clones, 90% to 95% being singletons. Sequences were obtained from PBMCs or T cells enriched from blood (not recorded which). The origin of the receptors is a woman between 18 and 29 years old who had recovered from COVID-19. Each CDR3 is given with its conserved first and last residue. Each record gives: D gene, clone size, V gene, J gene, CDR3 protein, CDR3 DNA. A D gene is named only where the DNA matches it firmly. Expanded clones are given a class, and other clones once, few, many or no size at all.

D gene: TRBD2
clone size: -
V gene: TRBV7-8
J gene: TRBJ2-6
CDR3 protein: CASSFVAGGRPGANVLTF
CDR3 DNA: TGTGCCAGCAGCTTTGTCGCGGGGGGCAGGCCTGGGGCCAACGTCCTGACTTTC

D gene: TRBD1
clone size: -
V gene: TRBV5-1
J gene: TRBJ2-7
CDR3 protein: CASSLGGQVPYEQYF
CDR3 DNA: TGCGCCAGCAGCTTGGGGGGACAGGTTCCCTACGAGCAGTACTTC

D gene: TRBD1
clone size: few
V gene: TRBV14
J gene: TRBJ1-1
CDR3 protein: CASSQFQGATNTEAFF
CDR3 DNA: TGTGCCAGCAGCCAATTCCAGGGGGCTACGAACACTGAAGCTTTCTTT

D gene: -
clone size: -
V gene: TRBV19
J gene: TRBJ1-1
CDR3 protein: CASSIIGPAGVGEAFF
CDR3 DNA: TGTGCCAGTAGTATAATCGGTCCGGCAGGGGTTGGTGAAGCTTTCTTT

D gene: -
clone size: -
V gene: TRBV12-3/TRBV12-4
J gene: TRBJ1-2
CDR3 protein: CASSGDSSYGYTF
CDR3 DNA: TGTGCCAGCAGTGGTGACAGTAGTTATGGCTACACCTTC

D gene: TRBD1
clone size: few
V gene: TRBV4-3
J gene: TRBJ2-1
CDR3 protein: CASSLTGTGDNEQFF
CDR3 DNA: TGCGCCAGCAGCCTAACCGGGACAGGGGACAATGAGCAGTTCTTC

D gene: -
clone size: -
V gene: TRBV7-3
J gene: TRBJ1-3
CDR3 protein: CASSLNAGASSGNTIYF
CDR3 DNA: TGTGCCAGCAGCTTAAACGCAGGGGCGAGCTCTGGAAACACCATATATTTT

D gene: -
clone size: -
V gene: TRBV7-9
J gene: TRBJ2-7
CDR3 protein: CASSSQGTVVEQYF
CDR3 DNA: TGTGCCAGCAGTTCACAGGGTACGGTAGTCGAGCAGTACTTC

D gene: -
clone size: -
V gene: TRBV27
J gene: TRBJ1-2
CDR3 protein: CASSWGRYDGYTF
CDR3 DNA: TGTGCCAGCAGTTGGGGCAGGTATGATGGCTACACCTTC

D gene: -
clone size: few
V gene: TRBV19
J gene: TRBJ1-2
CDR3 protein: CASSIVTAGIYGYTF
CDR3 DNA: TGTGCCAGTAGTATAGTAACAGCTGGTATCTATGGCTACACCTTC

D gene: TRBD1
clone size: -
V gene: TRBV11-3
J gene: TRBJ1-1
CDR3 protein: CASSWTWGQGSEAFF
CDR3 DNA: TGTGCCAGCAGCTGGACCTGGGGACAGGGATCTGAAGCTTTCTTT

D gene: -
clone size: once
V gene: TRBV9
J gene: TRBJ1-2
CDR3 protein: CASSLGPDDTQGPPGGYTF
CDR3 DNA: TGTGCCAGCAGCCTCGGCCCCGACGACACACAGGGACCTCCTGGAGGCTACACCTTC

D gene: -
clone size: -
V gene: TRBV9
J gene: TRBJ1-6
CDR3 protein: CASSVEPGSPLHF
CDR3 DNA: TGTGCCAGCAGCGTAGAACCAGGATCACCCCTCCACTTT